What follows describes a single T cell receptor beta chain. The antigen is undetermined. Sequencing was performed with immunoSEQ multiplex PCR; in TCRdb, only in-frame clones are kept and a portion is missing. This table has over 100,000 clones, 86% appearing once. This sample stems from a study of T cell responses to AZD1222 COVID-19 vaccine. Study-wide results and caveats: Following two doses of AZD1222, Spike-specific TCR breadth and depth rose. Baseline serostatus was positive in only six AZD1222 recipients.

The clonotype originates from an adult who received the MenACWY meningococcal vaccine as a control. The sample in question was peripheral blood, obtained 28 days after the second dose of the MenACWY control vaccine.

The CDR3 protein is CASSPNQFNYGYTF. In nucleotides, the CDR3 is TGTGCCAGCAGCCCGAACCAATTTAACTATGGCTACACCTTC. The gene calls are TRBV7-2 and TRBJ1-2; D ambiguous. Looked up from germline, CDR1 is SGHTA and CDR2 is FQGNSA. V lost 5 bases and J lost 1, with 11 bases in between. The CDR3 contains 14 residues. The complete variable domain, with remaining parts taken from reference TRBV7-2 and TRBJ1-2, reads GAGVSQSPSNKVTEKGKDVELRCDPISGHTALYWYRQSLGQGLEFLIYFQGNSAPDKSGLPSDRFSAERTGGSVSTLTIQRTQQEDSAVYLCASSPNQFNYGYTFGSGTRLTVV.